These T cell receptor beta chains were read from a single sample in a study of blood T cells in healthy people across ages. TCRdb itself ran the 5' RACE reads through MiXCR, one entry per CDR3 protein. This table has approximately 800,000 distinct CDR3 sequences, roughly 25% appearing once. These records were also assigned to another study, of T cells of mothers and their children.

Sequences were obtained from blood. The receptors shown here come from a boy younger than 18 in good health. Each CDR3 is given with its conserved first and last residue. The D gene is left open where the match is weak. For some rows the clone size is stated as once, few or many, or as a class when expanded; others skip it.

d_call j_call v_call clone_size cdr3_nt cdr3_aa
TRBD2 TRBJ2-2 TRBV2 many TGTGCCAGCAGGGGACTAGCAAACACCGGGGAGCTGTTTTTT CASRGLANTGELFF
. TRBJ1-4 TRBV19 . TGTGCCAGTAGTATGAGGGAAACTAATGAAAAACTGTTTTTT CASSMRETNEKLFF
. TRBJ2-5 TRBV3-1 . TGTGCCAGCAGCCAAGATAGGTCCTACGAGCAGTGCTTC CASSQDRSYEQCF
. TRBJ2-5 TRBV2 . TGTGCCAGCAGTGGGGGGGCCCTGGAGACCCAGTACTTC CASSGGALETQYF
TRBD1 TRBJ1-1 TRBV20-1 . TGCAGTGCTAGAGGCAGGGGGTTTCCTGAAGCTTTCTTT CSARGRGFPEAFF
TRBD1 TRBJ2-5 TRBV6-4 . TGTGCCAGCAGTCTGCCCCGGGACAGGGTCGTATCGGAGACCCAGTACTTC CASSLPRDRVVSETQYF
TRBD1 TRBJ2-6 TRBV11-2 few TGTGCCAGCAGCTCCCGCCGGGACAGGGGCAACGTCCTGACTTTC CASSSRRDRGNVLTF
. TRBJ1-5 TRBV20-1 . TGCAGTGCTAGAGTAGGCAGATTAGCGAATCAGCCCCAGCATTTT CSARVGRLANQPQHF
. TRBJ2-1 TRBV5-1 . TGCGCCAGCAGCTTGGTTGTACTCCCCCAAAGCTACAATGAGCAGTTCTTC CASSLVVLPQSYNEQFF
TRBD1 TRBJ1-1 TRBV6-5 . TGTGCCAGCAGTTACTCGAGTCCGGGACAGGGGACTTTGAACACTGAAGCTTTCTTT CASSYSSPGQGTLNTEAFF
. TRBJ2-7 TRBV15 few TGTGCCACCAGCAAAGAAGGGGGAGGCTCCTACGAGCAGTACTTC CATSKEGGGSYEQYF
. TRBJ1-1 TRBV6-2/TRBV6-3 . TGTGCCAGCAGTCCGAGGATTCACAGAATCTCGAACACTGAAGCTTTCTTT CASSPRIHRISNTEAFF
. TRBJ1-2 TRBV3-1 once TGTGCCAGCAGCCAAGATGGGTTCGGGATGAACTATGGCTACACCTTC CASSQDGFGMNYGYTF
. TRBJ1-2 TRBV7-2 . TGTGCCAGCAGCTTGGCGGGTAGGAGGCCGGATGGCTACACCTTC CASSLAGRRPDGYTF
TRBD1 TRBJ2-7 TRBV6-5 . TGTGCCAGCAGCCGAGCACAGGGGGCATACGAGCAGTACTTC CASSRAQGAYEQYF